The 9 T cell receptor beta chains below all came from one sample that was sequenced in a study of cytomegalovirus exposure and HLA in healthy donors. The PCR employed 60 Vbeta primers together with 13 Jbeta primers. This table comes from immunoSEQ multiplex PCR, and its TCRdb copy is limited to in-frame clones, with some not included. In the table there are about 160,000 clones, under 80% of which are singletons. Sequenced material: PBMCs. The receptors derive from a female donor in good health and CMV-seronegative.

This sequence joins TRBV6-1 and TRBJ2-3, with 9 bases matching TRBD2. CDR3 length: 16 residues. CDR1 and CDR2 (germline): MNHNS, SASEGT. V lost 2 bases, J lost 0 bases, and 3 bases stayed unmatched. CDR3 coding DNA: TGTGCCAGCAGTGAACTAGCGGGGTGGAGCACAGATACGCAGTATTTT. It translates to CASSELAGWSTDTQYF.

The V gene is TRBV5-1, the J gene TRBJ1-5, with D unresolved. The CDR3 length is 11 residues. Trimming shortened V by 4 bases and J by 7 bases, and 6 bases separated the two germline ends. Germline V gene sequence: CDR1 SGHRS, CDR2 YFSETQ. As DNA, the CDR3 is TGCGCCAGCAGCGGTAGCCAGCCCCAGCATTTT. This sequence encodes CASSGSQPQHF. The whole variable domain, filled in from reference TRBV5-1 and TRBJ1-5, reads KAGVTQTPRYLIKTRGQQVTLSCSPISGHRSVSWYQQTPGQGLQFLFEYFSETQRNKGNFPGRFSGRQFSNSRSEMNVSTLELGDSALYLCASSGSQPQHFGDGTRLSIL.

The chain uses TRBV11-2 and TRBJ1-2, with D uncertain. V was shortened by 1 base and J by 4 bases, with 7 bases between the two germline ends. Germline loops: CDR1 SGHAT, CDR2 FQNNGV. This CDR3 region has 13 residues. The CDR3 sequence is CASSLVAGYGYTF. DNA of the CDR3: TGTGCCAGCAGCTTAGTGGCAGGCTATGGCTACACCTTC.

Only a few counts were recorded for this clone. The chain recombines TRBV19 with TRBJ1-6, with D maybe TRBD1 (5 bases). CDR1 LNHDA and CDR2 SQIVND come from the germline V gene (reference sequence). CDR3 length: 15 residues. Trimming shortened V by 3 bases and J by 4 bases, and 10 bases separated the two germline ends. The CDR3, as DNA: TGTGCCAGTAGTATTCGTCCAGGGTATAATTCACCCCTCCACTTT. Translating it yields CASSIRPGYNSPLHF.

V usage is TRBV5-1 and J usage is TRBJ2-3; D perhaps matches TRBD1 (6 bases). The CDR3 is 15 residues long. Trimming pared 5 bases from V and 2 bases from J, leaving 15 bases between. Germline CDR1 reads SGHRS; CDR2 reads YFSETQ. CDR3 sequence reads: CASRDDRRSTDTQYF. In DNA form, the CDR3 reads TGCGCCAGCAGGGATGACAGGAGATCCACAGATACGCAGTATTTT.

The J gene is TRBJ2-1, the V gene TRBV11-2; D uncertain. V was shortened by 1 base and J by 6 bases, with 13 bases between the two germline ends. Per the germline V gene, CDR1 is SGHAT and CDR2 is FQNNGV. The CDR3 totals 15 residues. The CDR3 protein is CASSLVSSGGNEQFF. The CDR3 region has the DNA TGTGCCAGCAGCTTAGTCTCTAGTGGTGGCAATGAGCAGTTCTTC.

This clone was found a few times. The V and J genes are TRBV6-6 and TRBJ2-7; 9 nucleotides line up with TRBD1. The trim removed 2 bases at V and 6 bases at J, leaving 5 bases unmatched. The length of the CDR3 is 14 residues. CDR1 is MNHNY, CDR2 SVGAGI, per germline (reference sequence). The DNA of the CDR3 is TGTGCCAGCAGTTACACCGGGACAGGGACCGAGCAGTACTTC. It specifies CASSYTGTGTEQYF.

Concerning this clone itself: Distinct nucleotide sequences in the sample also encode this CDR3. The chain recombines TRBV30 with TRBJ1-2; the D gene is possibly TRBD1 (6 bases). The germline V gene encodes CDR1 GTSNPN and CDR2 SVGIG (reference sequence). CDR3 length: 11 residues. Trimming pared 0 bases from V and 7 bases from J, leaving 6 bases between. CDR3 DNA: TGTGCCTGGAGTGTAGGGGGTGGCTACACCTTC. Amino acids: CAWSVGGGYTF. Combining the CDR3 with reference TRBV30 and TRBJ1-2 gives the whole variable domain SQTIHQWPATLVQPVGSPLSLECTVEGTSNPNLYWYRQAAGRGLQLLFYSVGIGQISSEVPQNLSASRPQDRQFILSSKKLLLSDSGFYLCAWSVGGGYTFGSGTRLTVV.

This clone occurred a few times. The chain couples TRBV7-2 to TRBJ1-1, with D perhaps TRBD1 (5 bases). This CDR3 comprises 14 residues. Germline CDR1 SGHTA, CDR2 FQGNSA. V lost 4 bases and J 1 base, leaving 10 bases between the germline ends. The CDR3 loop reads CASSSIDRNTEAFF. CDR3 bases: TGTGCCAGCAGCTCAATCGACAGGAACACTGAAGCTTTCTTT.